This T cell receptor beta chain was profiled in a study of Ad26.COV2.S vaccination and SARS-CoV-2 variants. Overall study context: In the study, Ad26.COV2.S was injected intramuscularly once, or twice 56 days apart. Study outcomes and limitations: Recipients given vaccine exceeded placebo recipients in spike-specific TCR breadth.

Treatment noted: around 19 received Ad26.COV2.S at low or high dose, single or two shots; 5 received placebo; per-sample allocation not given. Following the first vaccine or placebo injection, samples were taken on day 63. Germline CDR1 and CDR2: SGHNT and YYREEE (reference sequence). Trimming cost V 4 bases and J 4 bases, with 11 bases left between them. The CDR3 consists of 14 residues. As for this clone: Its antigen is not known.

Produced via immunoSEQ multiplex PCR; TCRdb's table is partial and in-frame only. The sample yields around 340,000 clones, approximately 90% seen once. This chain connects TRBV5-4 to TRBJ2-2; D is undetermined. The sample was peripheral blood, taken in a trial of Ad26.COV2.S vaccine versus placebo. The clonotype comes from a person between 18 and 65 years old who received the Ad26.COV2.S COVID-19 vaccine or a placebo. CDR3 region: CASSVQWGTGELFF. In DNA, the CDR3 is TGTGCCAGCAGCGTACAGTGGGGCACCGGGGAGCTGTTTTTT.